These 25 T cell receptor beta chains share one sample of origin, sequenced in a study of identical twins. A single record per CDR3 protein comes from TCRdb applying MiXCR to the 5' RACE reads. The repertoire includes around 1.7 million distinct CDR3 sequences, 25% to 35% of them detected once, and about 0.27% sits in the top ten. Sequenced: cord blood. The source is a newborn girl in good health.

This clonotype was seen a handful of times. The V call is TRBV15, the J call TRBJ2-1; D assignment may be TRBD1 or TRBD2 (6 bases each). V gave up 1 base and J gave up 9 bases, with 13 bases separating them. Germline V CDR1 and CDR2: LNHNV, YYDKDF (reference sequence). This CDR3 is 14 amino acids long. The CDR3 sequence is CATSRALRGVEQFF. CDR3 DNA sequence: TGTGCCACCAGCAGAGCCCTAAGGGGGGTTGAGCAGTTCTTC.

The sample holds a few counts of this clonotype. The CDR3 loop reads CAWSRDSYGYTF. In nucleotides, the CDR3 is TGTGCCTGGAGCCGGGACAGCTATGGCTACACCTTC. The V call is TRBV30, the J call TRBJ1-2; 7 nucleotides match TRBD1. The V and J ends lost 3 bases and 4 bases, in that order; junction bases with no gene match: 2. Germline V gene data show CDR1 as GTSNPN and CDR2 as SVGIG (reference sequence). This CDR3 has 12 residues.

The chain links TRBV12-3 or TRBV12-4 to TRBJ1-1; D gene uncertain. V lost 5 bases to trimming and J lost 5 bases, with 12 bases between them. CDR3 length equals 13 residues. The chain's CDR3 is CASSPGRWTEAFF. CDR3 nucleotides: TGTGCCAGCAGTCCCGGGAGGTGGACTGAAGCTTTCTTT.

This chain joins TRBV15 and TRBJ1-4; 11 bases agree with TRBD1. Germline CDR1 reads LNHNV; CDR2 reads YYDKDF (reference sequence). Unmatched junction bases numbered 8, after V lost 3 bases and J lost 5 bases. This CDR3 comprises 17 residues. CDR3 sequence: CATSSSRTGGLNEKLFF. The CDR3 DNA reads as TGTGCCACCAGCAGTTCGAGGACAGGGGGCCTCAATGAAAAACTGTTTTTT.

This clonotype was counted a few times. The rearrangement joins TRBV10-3 to TRBJ2-3, with TRBD1 identical over 9 bases. Per germline, CDR1 ENHRY and CDR2 SYGVKD. V lost 5 bases, J lost 2 bases, and 8 bases stayed unmatched. The CDR3 totals 16 residues. CDR3 sequence: CAISTRDRADTDTQYF. The CDR3 coding sequence is TGTGCCATCAGTACCAGGGACAGGGCCGACACAGATACGCAGTATTTT.

The genes are TRBV24-1 and TRBJ2-1, with 10 bases aligning to TRBD2. This CDR3 has 15 residues. V lost 6 bases, J lost 6 bases, and 7 bases stayed unmatched. CDR1 and CDR2 from the germline V gene are KGHDR and SFDVKD. In nucleotides, the CDR3 is TGTGCCACCAGTACGACTAGCGGGTACACCAATGAGCAGTTCTTC. This gives the protein CATSTTSGYTNEQFF.

J is TRBJ2-1 and V is TRBV20-1; 7 nucleotides agree with TRBD2. The germline V gene has CDR1 DFQATT and CDR2 SNEGSKA (reference sequence). This CDR3 spans 14 amino acids. V was pared by 1 base and J by 6 bases, with 6 bases of the junction left unmatched. The CDR3 spells CSARAPTSANEQFF. The DNA for the CDR3 is TGCAGTGCTAGAGCCCCAACTAGCGCCAATGAGCAGTTCTTC.

This clonotype was seen more than once but under ten times. The chain recombines TRBV3-1 with TRBJ2-4; D might be TRBD2 (6 bases). Germline CDR1 reads LGHDT; CDR2 reads YNNKEL (reference sequence). CDR3 length equals 14 residues. Trimming removed 3 bases at V and 3 bases at J, with 9 bases between. The DNA for the CDR3 is TGTGCCAGCAGCCACACGGGGGTCAAAAACATTCAGTACTTC. Protein sequence: CASSHTGVKNIQYF.

J is TRBJ2-2 and V is TRBV27, with 12 bases fitting TRBD2. This CDR3 region has 21 residues. The germline gives CDR1 MNHEY, CDR2 SMNVEV (reference sequence). V was clipped by 2 bases and J by 6 bases; unmatched bases: 19. CDR3 loop: CASSLVIGLAGSINAAGELFF. The CDR3 DNA follows: TGTGCCAGCAGTTTAGTAATAGGACTAGCGGGATCAATTAATGCCGCCGGGGAGCTGTTTTTT.

A remark on this clonotype: A junction end diverges from the germline sequence, so it may reflect a read error. The chain recombines TRBV6-2 or TRBV6-3 with TRBJ1-5; D is undetermined. In germline, CDR1 is MNHEY, CDR2 SVGEGT. The CDR3 is 18 residues long. CDR3 residues: CAGSYAGRHGSGNQPQHF. Written as DNA, the CDR3 is TGTGCCGGCAGTTACGCGGGCAGACATGGTAGTGGCAATCAGCCCCAGCATTTT.

The chain links TRBV20-1 to TRBJ2-5; 11 nucleotides agree with TRBD2. The V gene end was trimmed by 7 bases and the J gene end by 11 bases; junction bases not matched to a gene: 12. The V gene's germline CDR1 is DFQATT and CDR2 SNEGSKA (reference sequence). The CDR3 loop spans 13 amino acids. This CDR3 reads CSVGRKTSGAQYF. DNA of the CDR3: TGCAGTGTTGGGCGGAAGACTAGCGGGGCTCAGTACTTC.

On this clonotype itself: One end of the junction is discordant with germline, which a read error may explain. This chain connects TRBV13 to TRBJ2-7; possible D gene TRBD1, 5 bases. The CDR3 totals 13 residues. CDR1 PRHDT and CDR2 FYEKMQ come from the germline V gene (reference sequence). The CDR3: CASGLEGVYEQYF. CDR3 sequence (DNA): TGTGCCAGCGGCTTAGAAGGGGTCTACGAGCAGTACTTC.

Of note for this clonotype: The junction departs from the called germline gene at one end, perhaps through a read error. J is TRBJ2-3 and V is TRBV5-1; TRBD1 or TRBD2 may be the D gene (7 bases each). Per germline, CDR1 SGHRS and CDR2 YFSETQ. This CDR3 spans 15 amino acids. The CDR3 sequence: CASSFDGGRTGTQYF. The CDR3 DNA reads TGCGCCAGCAGCTTCGACGGGGGGAGGACAGGTACGCAGTATTTT. Filled out from reference TRBV5-1 and TRBJ2-3, the complete variable domain reads KAGVTQTPRYLIKTRGQQVTLSCSPISGHRSVSWYQQTPGQGLQFLFEYFSETQRNKGNFPGRFSGRQFSNSRSEMNVSTLELGDSALYLCASSFDGGRTGTQYFGPGTRLTVL.

Comments on this clonotype: This sequence may be a read error, since a much larger clone differs from it by one base. The genes are TRBV5-1 and TRBJ1-2; maybe TRBD1 (6 bases). V lost 0 bases and J lost 7, with 13 bases in between. Germline V gives CDR1 SGHRS, CDR2 YFSETQ. The length of the CDR3 is 14 residues. The CDR3 here is CASSLDGGSCGYTF. DNA for the CDR3: TGCGCCAGCAGCTTGGATGGGGGCAGCTGTGGCTACACCTTC. The whole variable domain, filled in from reference TRBV5-1 and TRBJ1-2, reads KAGVTQTPRYLIKTRGQQVTLSCSPISGHRSVSWYQQTPGQGLQFLFEYFSETQRNKGNFPGRFSGRQFSNSRSEMNVSTLELGDSALYLCASSLDGGSCGYTFGSGTRLTVV.

This clonotype was counted only a few times. The rearrangement uses TRBV4-1 and TRBJ2-1; 7 bases map to TRBD2. This CDR3 is built from 15 residues. V shed 1 base and J 4 bases; nucleotides not matched to a gene: 4. Germline lookup yields CDR1 MGHRA and CDR2 YSYEKL. The CDR3 DNA reads TGCGCCAGCAGCCAAGCTAGCGGTCAATACAATGAGCAGTTCTTC. It yields the protein CASSQASGQYNEQFF.

V gene TRBV28 combines with J gene TRBJ2-7; unclear D gene. CDR3 length: 12 residues. Germline-derived CDR1 and CDR2 are MDHEN and SYDVKM. The CDR3 DNA reads as TGTACCCCTTTCGCTCCCAGTTTCGAGCAGTACTTC. It codes for CTPFAPSFEQYF.

V gene TRBV3-1 combines with J gene TRBJ2-3, with TRBD2 as a possible D gene (6 bases). The CDR3 is made up of 15 amino acids. Trimming shortened V by 2 bases and J by 3 bases, and 12 bases separated the two germline ends. CDR1 is LGHDT, CDR2 YNNKEL, per germline (reference sequence). CDR3 region: CASSQRGVATDTQYF. The CDR3 DNA reads as TGTGCCAGCAGCCAACGCGGGGTAGCGACAGATACGCAGTATTTT.

There are a few counts of this clonotype. The chain combines TRBV20-1 with TRBJ2-3, with a tentative D call TRBD2 (6 bases). CDR1 and CDR2 (germline): DFQATT, SNEGSKA (reference sequence). Trimming removed 3 bases from V and 3 bases from J, with 22 bases in between. The CDR3 extends over 17 amino acids. The CDR3: CSASNYPGRTGTDTQYF. Written as DNA, the CDR3 is TGCAGTGCTAGTAACTACCCGGGGAGGACGGGGACAGATACGCAGTATTTT.

The V call is TRBV27, the J call TRBJ2-1; a possible D gene is TRBD2 (5 bases). This CDR3 region has 15 residues. V lost 3 bases, J lost 2 bases, and 11 bases lay in between. In germline, CDR1 is MNHEY, CDR2 SMNVEV (reference sequence). The CDR3 here is CASSLLASPYNEQFF. In nucleotides, the CDR3 is TGTGCCAGCAGTTTGTTGGCTAGCCCCTACAATGAGCAGTTCTTC.

This clonotype was detected only a few times. The chain links TRBV4-2 to TRBJ2-3; D gene unclear. The V end lost 0 bases, the J end lost 0 bases, and 13 bases lay between the germline ends. The germline CDR1 and CDR2 sequences are LGHNA and YNFKEQ. The CDR3 spans 17 residues. The DNA of the CDR3 is TGTGCCAGCAGCCAAGATCAGAGGTTACTCAGCACAGATACGCAGTATTTT. Translated: CASSQDQRLLSTDTQYF.

V is TRBV12-3 or TRBV12-4 and J is TRBJ1-5, with D maybe TRBD1 (5 bases). V lost 0 bases and J lost 5, with 14 bases in between. The CDR3 has 16 residues. The CDR3 spells CASSLALGREDQPQHF. The CDR3 DNA is TGTGCCAGCAGTTTAGCGCTAGGCAGGGAAGATCAGCCCCAGCATTTT.

This clonotype has more than one count but fewer than ten. The CDR3 region has the DNA TGTGCCAGCAGTTACGCTTATTCCTACAATGAGCAGTTCTTC. Translated, it gives CASSYAYSYNEQFF. The rearrangement uses TRBV6-5 and TRBJ2-1; no reliable D call. CDR3 size: 14 residues. The V gene's germline CDR1 is MNHEY and CDR2 SVGAGI. V was shortened by 2 bases and J by 1 base, with 6 bases between the two germline ends.

This clonotype was detected ten times or more. At one end the junction does not follow the germline gene, possibly because of a read error. The V call is TRBV20-1, the J call TRBJ1-2; D unresolved. CDR3 length: 13 residues. Germline V gene data show CDR1 as DFQATT and CDR2 as SNEGSKA (reference sequence). CDR3 residues: CSASGEGGYGYTF. CDR3 sequence (DNA): TGCAGTGCTAGTGGAGAGGGTGGCTATGGTTACACCTTC.

Turning to this clonotype: A junction boundary mismatches the germline segment, possibly from a read error. The chain has TRBV3-1 and TRBJ2-7, with D unclear. CDR1 is LGHDT, CDR2 YNNKEL, per germline (reference sequence). The CDR3 runs to 12 residues. CDR3 residues: CASGQVGYEQYF. The CDR3 coding sequence is TGTGCCAGCGGCCAGGTAGGGTACGAGCAGTACTTC.

The chain combines TRBV11-2 with TRBJ1-1, with 8 bases aligning to TRBD1. J gave up 6 bases and V 2 bases, and 5 bases lay outside the gene matches. The CDR3 runs 14 residues. The germline V gene has CDR1 SGHAT and CDR2 FQNNGV. In nucleotides, the CDR3 is TGTGCCAGCAGCTTACAGGGGGCGAGGGCTGAAGCTTTCTTT. This encodes CASSLQGARAEAFF.